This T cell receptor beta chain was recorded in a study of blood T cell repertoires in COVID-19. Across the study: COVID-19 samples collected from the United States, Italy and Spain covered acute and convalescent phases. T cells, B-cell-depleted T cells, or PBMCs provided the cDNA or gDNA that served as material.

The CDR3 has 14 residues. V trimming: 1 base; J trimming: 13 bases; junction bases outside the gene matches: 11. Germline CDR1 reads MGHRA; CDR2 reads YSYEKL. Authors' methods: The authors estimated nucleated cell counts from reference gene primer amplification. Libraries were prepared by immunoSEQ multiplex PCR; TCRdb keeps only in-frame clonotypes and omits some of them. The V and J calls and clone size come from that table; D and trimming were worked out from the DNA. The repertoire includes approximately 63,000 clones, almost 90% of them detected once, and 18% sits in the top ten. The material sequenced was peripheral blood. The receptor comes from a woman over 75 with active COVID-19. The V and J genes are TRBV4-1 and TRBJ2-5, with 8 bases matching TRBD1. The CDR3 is CASSQGQGLTSPYF. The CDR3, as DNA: TGCGCCAGCAGCCAAGGACAGGGGCTCACATCCCCGTACTTC.